The 18 T cell receptor beta chains below all came from one sample that was sequenced in a study of T cell responses to AZD1222 COVID-19 vaccine. Method: immunoSEQ multiplex PCR; TCRdb's copy keeps in-frame clones and lacks some. Of about 130,000 clones detected, roughly 86% appear once; the ten largest clones hold 8.5% to 12%. Sample: peripheral blood, taken on day 0 of AZD1222 vaccination. The source of these receptors is an adult in good health.

This rearrangement joins TRBV29-1 to TRBJ2-2, with 10 bases lining up with TRBD1. V lost 6 bases, J lost 1 base, and 2 bases stayed unmatched. The CDR3 is 14 residues long. Germline V gene data show CDR1 as SQVTM and CDR2 as ANQGSEA. In DNA, the CDR3 is TGCAGCGTCCGGGACAGGGGGAACACCGGGGAGCTGTTTTTT. Protein: CSVRDRGNTGELFF.

This chain connects TRBV2 to TRBJ2-7; D is tentatively TRBD1 or TRBD2 (5 bases each). The V gene lost 8 bases and the J gene lost 7 bases, with 15 bases spanning the gap. This CDR3 spans 12 amino acids. Germline CDR1 is SNHLY and CDR2 is FYNNEI. The CDR3 sequence is CASVGLAGEQYF. Written as DNA, the CDR3 is TGTGCCAGCGTGGGGCTAGCTGGGGAGCAGTACTTC. Full variable domain (missing parts from reference TRBV2 and TRBJ2-7): EPEVTQTPSHQVTQMGQEVILRCVPISNHLYFYWYRQILGQKVEFLVSFYNNEISEKSEIFDDQFSVERPDGSNFTLKIRSTKLEDSAMYFCASVGLAGEQYFGPGTRLTVT.

This chain links TRBV4-3 with TRBJ1-4; D gene ambiguous. CDR3 size: 15 residues. The germline CDR1 and CDR2 sequences are LGHNA and YSLEER. Trimming shortened V by 3 bases and J by 5 bases, and 13 bases separated the two germline ends. The DNA for the CDR3 is TGCGCCAGCAGCCAGGCCAGGATTACCAATGAAAAACTGTTTTTT. It encodes CASSQARITNEKLFF.

The gene calls are TRBV27 and TRBJ2-7; D is uncertain. CDR1 and CDR2 from the germline V gene are MNHEY and SMNVEV (reference sequence). This CDR3 contains 17 residues. Trimming shortened V by 6 bases and J by 2 bases, and 23 bases separated the two germline ends. The CDR3 nucleotides read TGTGCCAGCAGATTAAGCTCCGGTCAGTACAGCCCCTACGAGCAGTACTTC. Translated, it gives CASRLSSGQYSPYEQYF.

Judged by abundance, this clone is medium-sized (0.01 to 0.1%). The chain is built from TRBV9 and TRBJ2-2; D is possibly TRBD1 or TRBD2 (5 bases each). This CDR3 comprises 16 residues. The V gene lost 3 bases and the J gene lost 1 base, with 13 bases spanning the gap. Germline loops: CDR1 SGDLS, CDR2 YYNGEE. The CDR3 loop reads CASSAALGENTGELFF. Written as DNA, the CDR3 is TGTGCCAGCAGCGCAGCCCTGGGGGAGAACACCGGGGAGCTGTTTTTT.

The chain carries TRBV15 and TRBJ2-7, with a tentative D call TRBD1 (6 bases). Looked up from germline, CDR1 is LNHNV and CDR2 is YYDKDF (reference sequence). This CDR3 is built from 14 residues. V lost 1 base and J 4 bases, leaving 11 bases between the germline ends. CDR3 sequence reads: CATSRGAGAYEQYF. The CDR3 DNA reads TGTGCCACCAGCAGAGGGGCAGGGGCTTACGAGCAGTACTTC.

This chain links TRBV9 with TRBJ1-3; 9 bases are shared with TRBD1. Per germline, CDR1 SGDLS and CDR2 YYNGEE. This CDR3 is built from 16 residues. The trim removed 6 bases at V and 4 bases at J, leaving 11 bases unmatched. Here the CDR3 DNA reads TGTGCCAGCAACACGGGACAGGGCTTGGGAGGAAACACCATATATTTT. The encoded protein is CASNTGQGLGGNTIYF. The variable domain in full, with the rest retrieved from reference TRBV9 and TRBJ1-3, is DSGVTQTPKHLITATGQRVTLRCSPRSGDLSVYWYQQSLDQGLQFLIQYYNGEERAKGNILERFSAQQFPDLHSELNLSSLELGDSALYFCASNTGQGLGGNTIYFGEGSWLTVV.

This chain joins TRBV6-1 and TRBJ1-6; D possibly corresponds to TRBD1 (5 bases). The CDR3 runs to 14 residues. V was clipped by 3 bases and J by 7 bases, with 10 bases between them. Germline-derived CDR1 and CDR2 are MNHNS and SASEGT. The CDR3 spells CASSDTGYNSPLHF. CDR3 DNA: TGTGCCAGCAGTGACACAGGCTACAATTCACCCCTCCACTTT.

The chain uses TRBV12-3 or TRBV12-4 and TRBJ2-1, with D possibly TRBD2 on 6 matching bases. V lost 6 bases to trimming and J lost 8 bases, with 11 bases between them. This CDR3 spans 12 amino acids. The CDR3 nucleotides are TGTGCCAGCAGGCTCTGGGAGGATGAGCAGTTCTTC. Translation gives CASRLWEDEQFF.

The genes are TRBV19 and TRBJ1-5; possible D gene TRBD1, 6 bases. CDR1 and CDR2 (germline): LNHDA, SQIVND (reference sequence). The germline V and J ends were trimmed by 3 bases and 1 base, with 22 bases remaining between them. The CDR3 loop spans 19 amino acids. CDR3 loop: CASSIDQRKQGGSNQPQHF. The CDR3 DNA is TGTGCCAGTAGTATCGATCAGAGAAAACAGGGCGGGAGCAATCAGCCCCAGCATTTT.

J is TRBJ1-1 and V is TRBV4-1, with a weak D call TRBD1 (5 bases). Germline V gene data show CDR1 as MGHRA and CDR2 as YSYEKL. CDR3 length: 16 residues. Trimming removed 1 base at V and 3 bases at J, with 15 bases between. As DNA, the CDR3 is TGCGCCAGCAGCCAAGGGGACTCGGGGGGAGACACTGAAGCTTTCTTT. Amino acid sequence: CASSQGDSGGDTEAFF.

V is TRBV7-9 and J is TRBJ2-7; D is possibly TRBD1 (5 bases). The CDR3 totals 13 residues. The V gene lost 6 bases and the J gene lost 5 bases, with 14 bases spanning the gap. Germline V CDR1 and CDR2: SEHNR, FQNEAQ (reference sequence). CDR3: CASRQGARHEQYF. CDR3 nucleotides: TGTGCCAGCAGACAAGGGGCCCGACACGAGCAGTACTTC. The whole variable domain, remainder taken from reference TRBV7-9 and TRBJ2-7, is DTGVSQNPRHKITKRGQNVTFRCDPISEHNRLYWYRQTLGQGPEFLTYFQNEAQLEKSRLLSDRFSAERPKGSFSTLEIQRTEQGDSAMYLCASRQGARHEQYFGPGTRLTVT.

The chain combines TRBV12-5 with TRBJ1-1; D unclear. Trimming cost V 1 base and J 6 bases, with 12 bases left between them. The CDR3 is 14 residues long. CDR1 and CDR2 (germline): LGHNT, FRNRAP. CDR3 in DNA: TGTGCTAGTGGTTTGGACAGCTCTCTCGCTGAAGCTTTCTTT. Amino acid sequence: CASGLDSSLAEAFF.

The rearrangement joins TRBV30 to TRBJ1-2, with D tentatively TRBD1 (6 bases). CDR1 and CDR2 (germline): GTSNPN, SVGIG (reference sequence). The CDR3 loop spans 13 amino acids. The V end lost 0 bases, the J end lost 7 bases, and 12 bases lay between the germline ends. The CDR3 protein is CAWSVSGGAGYTF. CDR3 nucleotide sequence: TGTGCCTGGAGTGTATCTGGGGGGGCTGGCTACACCTTC.

The rearrangement uses TRBV6-1 and TRBJ1-2, with D hard to call. The ends were cut back, 2 bases at V and 2 bases at J, with 12 bases in the middle. CDR1 MNHNS and CDR2 SASEGT come from the germline V gene. CDR3 length: 15 amino acids. CDR3 nucleotide sequence: TGTGCCAGCAGTGAAATCGGTGAGGTAAACTATGGCTACACCTTC. This translates into CASSEIGEVNYGYTF.

The CDR3 reads CASSLRQGSEQYF. Written as DNA, the CDR3 is TGTGCCAGCAGTTTGCGTCAGGGGAGCGAGCAGTACTTC. This chain links TRBV12-3 or TRBV12-4 with TRBJ2-7; TRBD1 might be the D (6 bases). Trimming stripped 3 bases from V and 6 bases from J, with 12 bases between. CDR3 size: 13 residues.

This clone has only one observation. The J gene is TRBJ2-7, the V gene TRBV19; D is unresolved. Trimming cost V 1 base and J 0 bases, with 13 bases left between them. CDR1 is LNHDA, CDR2 SQIVND, per germline (reference sequence). The CDR3 runs to 16 residues. The CDR3 coding sequence is TGTGCCAGTAGTATAGGGAAGGGATGGAGCTCCTACGAGCAGTACTTC. Protein: CASSIGKGWSSYEQYF.

The rearrangement uses TRBV6-1 and TRBJ2-3; D may correspond to TRBD1 or TRBD2 (5 bases each). Germline CDR1 is MNHNS and CDR2 is SASEGT. CDR3 length equals 13 residues. Trimming removed 7 bases from V and 4 bases from J, with 12 bases in between. Written as DNA, the CDR3 is TGTGCCAGCACCGGGACGCTGGCAGATACGCAGTATTTT. Its translation is CASTGTLADTQYF.